This TCR beta chain was retrieved from a study of blood T cell repertoires in COVID-19. This CDR3 has 13 residues. Germline V CDR1 and CDR2: SGHVS, FQNEAQ. The V and J ends lost 5 bases and 5 bases, in that order; junction bases with no gene match: 4. Sequencing was performed with immunoSEQ multiplex PCR; in TCRdb, only in-frame clones are kept and a portion is missing. The data contain 200,000 or so clones, less than 90% of them singletons. The TCR sequence derives from a woman aged 45-65 years with acute or convalescent COVID-19. What was sequenced was peripheral blood. The chain is built from TRBV7-8 and TRBJ2-5; 8 positions match TRBD1. The CDR3 loop is CASSPGQEETQYF. Here the CDR3 DNA reads TGTGCCAGCAGCCCGGGACAGGAGGAGACCCAGTACTTC.